This T cell receptor beta chain was obtained from a study of T cells in Graves' hyperthyroidism and ophthalmopathy. Points from the study as a whole: A model of 13 V-J pairs discriminated ophthalmopathy from stable hyperthyroidism.

A NOSPECS grade of at least 4, a Clinical Activity Score of at least 3 and duration under 3 months were recorded in ophthalmopathy patients. Investigators excluded patients with uncontrolled infection, other autoimmune disease, pregnancy or lactation. RNA transcripts served as the template for amplifying TCR beta CDR3 regions. Primed by the HTBI set, a first-round RT-PCR was run on the TCR CDR3. TCRdb re-called the multiplex PCR reads through MiXCR, storing one row per CDR3 protein. The sample has 500,000 to 650,000 distinct CDR3 sequences, more than 15% seen once. Worth noting for this clonotype: Its antigen is as yet unknown.

Germline values: CDR1 SGDLS, CDR2 YYNGEE. V lost 2 bases to trimming and J lost 8 bases; unmatched junction nucleotides: 9. The CDR3 contains 15 residues. This clonotype was sampled from a woman aged 18-29 years with Graves' ophthalmopathy. The chain joins TRBV9 to TRBJ1-4, with 7 nucleotides matching TRBD1. The specimen was blood. CDR3 bases: TGTGCCAGCAGCGTCGATGGACAGGTAGACGAAAAACTGTTTTTT. Amino acids: CASSVDGQVDEKLFF.